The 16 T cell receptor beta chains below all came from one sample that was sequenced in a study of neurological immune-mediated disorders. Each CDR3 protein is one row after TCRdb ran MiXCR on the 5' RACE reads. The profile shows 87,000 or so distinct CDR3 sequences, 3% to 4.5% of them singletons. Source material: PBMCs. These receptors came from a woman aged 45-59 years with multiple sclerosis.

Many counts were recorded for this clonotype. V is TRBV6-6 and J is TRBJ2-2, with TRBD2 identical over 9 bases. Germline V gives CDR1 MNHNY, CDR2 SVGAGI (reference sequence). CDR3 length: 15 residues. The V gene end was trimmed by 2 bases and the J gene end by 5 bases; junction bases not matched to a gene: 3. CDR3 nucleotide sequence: TGTGCCAGCAGTTACCAGCGGGGGGCTACCGGGGAGCTGTTTTTT. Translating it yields CASSYQRGATGELFF.

In nucleotides, the CDR3 is TGTGCCAGCTACGATTTGAACTCCTACAATGAGCAGTTCTTC. Amino acid sequence: CASYDLNSYNEQFF. The V gene is TRBV18, the J gene TRBJ2-1; D uncertain. V lost 7 bases and J 0 bases, leaving 10 bases between the germline ends. CDR1 is KGHSH and CDR2 is LQKENI in the germline V gene. The CDR3 is made up of 14 amino acids.

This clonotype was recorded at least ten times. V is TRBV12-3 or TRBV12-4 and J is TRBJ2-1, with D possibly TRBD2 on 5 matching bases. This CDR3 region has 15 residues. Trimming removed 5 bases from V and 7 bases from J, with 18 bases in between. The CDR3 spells CASSPWERSWNEQFF. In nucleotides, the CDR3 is TGTGCCAGCAGTCCCTGGGAGAGGAGTTGGAATGAGCAGTTCTTC.

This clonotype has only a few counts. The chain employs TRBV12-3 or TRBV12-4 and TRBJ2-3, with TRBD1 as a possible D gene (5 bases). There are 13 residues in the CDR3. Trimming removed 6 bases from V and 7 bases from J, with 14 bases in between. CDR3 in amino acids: CASRRQSRNTQYF. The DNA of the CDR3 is TGTGCCAGCAGGCGACAGTCCCGGAATACGCAGTATTTT.

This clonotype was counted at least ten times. Here the CDR3 DNA reads TGCAGTGCTAGCGGGACTAGCGGAAAAGAGCAGTACTTC. Translating it yields CSASGTSGKEQYF. The chain couples TRBV20-1 to TRBJ2-7; 11 positions match TRBD2. Losses at the gene ends were 3 bases for V and 7 bases for J; bases not matched to a gene: 5. CDR1 is DFQATT and CDR2 is SNEGSKA in the germline V gene (reference sequence). The CDR3 runs to 13 residues.

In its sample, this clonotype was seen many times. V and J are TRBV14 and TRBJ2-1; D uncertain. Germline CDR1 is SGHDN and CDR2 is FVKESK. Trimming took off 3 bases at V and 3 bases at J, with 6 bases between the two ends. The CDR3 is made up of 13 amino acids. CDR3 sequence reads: CASSHLSYNEQFF. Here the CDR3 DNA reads TGTGCCAGCAGCCACCTTAGCTACAATGAGCAGTTCTTC.

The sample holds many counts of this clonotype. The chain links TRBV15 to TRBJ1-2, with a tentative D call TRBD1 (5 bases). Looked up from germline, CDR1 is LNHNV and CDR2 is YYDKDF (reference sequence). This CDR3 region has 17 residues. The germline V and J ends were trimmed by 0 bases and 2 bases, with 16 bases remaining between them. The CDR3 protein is CATSRENQAGTNYGYTF. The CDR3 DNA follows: TGTGCCACCAGCAGAGAGAACCAAGCCGGGACCAACTATGGCTACACCTTC.

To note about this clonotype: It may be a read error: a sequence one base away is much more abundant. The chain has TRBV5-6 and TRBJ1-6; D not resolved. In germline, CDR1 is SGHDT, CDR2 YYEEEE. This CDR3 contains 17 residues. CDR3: CASSLVDGHSYNSHLHF. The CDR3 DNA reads TGTGCCAGCAGCTTGGTGGATGGGCACTCCTATAATTCACACCTCCACTTT.

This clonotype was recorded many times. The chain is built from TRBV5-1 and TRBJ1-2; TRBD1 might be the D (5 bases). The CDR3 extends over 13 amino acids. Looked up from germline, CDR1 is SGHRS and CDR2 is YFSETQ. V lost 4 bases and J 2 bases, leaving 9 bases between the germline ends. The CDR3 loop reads CASSMTENYGYTF. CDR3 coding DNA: TGCGCCAGCAGCATGACAGAAAACTATGGCTACACCTTC.

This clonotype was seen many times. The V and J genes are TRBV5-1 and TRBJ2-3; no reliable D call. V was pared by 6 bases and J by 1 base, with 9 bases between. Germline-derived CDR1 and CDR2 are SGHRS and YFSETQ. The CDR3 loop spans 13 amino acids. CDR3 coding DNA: TGCGCCAGCACCCACCCCGGCACAGATACGCAGTATTTT. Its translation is CASTHPGTDTQYF.

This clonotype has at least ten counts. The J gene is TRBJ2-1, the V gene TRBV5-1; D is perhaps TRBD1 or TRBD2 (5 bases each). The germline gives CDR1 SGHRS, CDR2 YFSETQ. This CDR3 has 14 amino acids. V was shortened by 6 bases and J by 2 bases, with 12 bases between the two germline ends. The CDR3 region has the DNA TGCGCCAGCAACCGGATGGGACCCTACAATGAGCAGTTCTTC. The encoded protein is CASNRMGPYNEQFF.

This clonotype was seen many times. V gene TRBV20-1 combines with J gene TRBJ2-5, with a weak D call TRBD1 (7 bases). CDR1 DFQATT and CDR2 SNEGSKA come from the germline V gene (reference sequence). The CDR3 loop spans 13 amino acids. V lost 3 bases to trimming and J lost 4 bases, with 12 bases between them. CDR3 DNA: TGCAGTGCTAGTGTTCAGGGGGGAGAGACCCAGTACTTC. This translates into CSASVQGGETQYF.

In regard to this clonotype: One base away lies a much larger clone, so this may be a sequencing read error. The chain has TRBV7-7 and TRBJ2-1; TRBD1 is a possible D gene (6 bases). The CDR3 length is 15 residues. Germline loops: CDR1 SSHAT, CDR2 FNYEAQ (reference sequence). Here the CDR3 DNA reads TGTGCTAGCAGCTTAGGGGGAAAGGTCAACAATGAGCAGTTCTTC. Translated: CASSLGGKVNNEQFF.

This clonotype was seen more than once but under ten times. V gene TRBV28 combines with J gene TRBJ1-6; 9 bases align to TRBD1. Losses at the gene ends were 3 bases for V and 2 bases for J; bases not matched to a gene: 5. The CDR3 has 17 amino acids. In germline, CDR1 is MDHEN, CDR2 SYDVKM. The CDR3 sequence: CASSFLTGGTYNSPLHF. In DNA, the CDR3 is TGTGCCAGCAGTTTCTTGACAGGGGGAACCTATAATTCACCCCTCCACTTT.

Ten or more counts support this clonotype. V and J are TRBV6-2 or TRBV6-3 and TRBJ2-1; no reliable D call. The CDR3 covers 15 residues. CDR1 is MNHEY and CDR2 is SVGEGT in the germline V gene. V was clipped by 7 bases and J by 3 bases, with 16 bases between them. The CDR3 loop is CASTLGPNLYNEQFF. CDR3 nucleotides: TGTGCCAGCACCCTCGGACCAAACCTCTACAATGAGCAGTTCTTC.

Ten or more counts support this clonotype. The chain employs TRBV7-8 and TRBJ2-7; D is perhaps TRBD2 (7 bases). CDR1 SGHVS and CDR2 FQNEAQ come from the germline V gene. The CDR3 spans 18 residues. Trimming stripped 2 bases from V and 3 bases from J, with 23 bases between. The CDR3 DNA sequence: TGTGCCAGCAGCTTAAGGTGGTGGGGGGGCGGGCCCAACTACGAGCAGTACTTC. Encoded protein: CASSLRWWGGGPNYEQYF. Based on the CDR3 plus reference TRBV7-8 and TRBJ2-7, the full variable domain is GAGVSQSPRYKVAKRGQDVALRCDPISGHVSLFWYQQALGQGPEFLTYFQNEAQLDKSGLPSDRFFAERPEGSVSTLKIQRTQQEDSAVYLCASSLRWWGGGPNYEQYFGPGTRLTVT.